What follows are 8 T cell receptor beta chains derived from one specimen sequenced in a study of blood T cell repertoires in COVID-19. Sequencing used immunoSEQ multiplex PCR; TCRdb keeps in-frame clones, though not all of them. Of approximately 440,000 clones detected, roughly 88% appear once; the ten largest clones hold about 0.63%. The sample taken for sequencing was PBMCs or T cells enriched from blood (not recorded which). These receptor sequences come from a man between 18 and 35 years old who had recovered from COVID-19.

The V gene is TRBV5-1, the J gene TRBJ1-1; TRBD1 matches 7 bases. The CDR3 consists of 13 residues. The germline V gene has CDR1 SGHRS and CDR2 YFSETQ. V dropped 5 bases and J dropped 0; count of bases not matched to a gene: 1. The CDR3 region has the DNA TGCGCCAGCAGAGGGGGCATGAACACTGAAGCTTTCTTT. It encodes CASRGGMNTEAFF.

This sequence joins TRBV19 and TRBJ1-1; D gene ambiguous. The CDR3 contains 11 residues. The ends were cut back, 7 bases at V and 11 bases at J, with 14 bases in the middle. Germline assignment: CDR1 LNHDA and CDR2 SQIVND (reference sequence). CDR3 DNA sequence: TGTGCCAGTACCCAAGGACTGGAGGCTTTCTTT. Translated, it gives CASTQGLEAFF.

This clone has just one count. The chain has TRBV27 and TRBJ1-5, with D uncertain. Germline CDR1 and CDR2: MNHEY and SMNVEV (reference sequence). Trimming took 3 bases from V and 6 from J, leaving 6 bases between them. The CDR3 sequence is 12 residues long. This chain's CDR3 is CASSFISQPQHF. DNA of the CDR3: TGTGCCAGCAGTTTTATATCTCAGCCCCAGCATTTT.

The genes are TRBV7-9 and TRBJ1-6; a weak D match, TRBD1 (6 bases). The ends were cut back, 1 base at V and 10 bases at J, with 8 bases in the middle. This CDR3 has 13 residues. Germline V gene lookup returns CDR1 SEHNR and CDR2 FQNEAQ (reference sequence). CDR3 sequence (DNA): TGTGCCAGCAGCTTAGAGGGGGGGTCACCCCTCCACTTT. This sequence encodes CASSLEGGSPLHF.

The V and J genes are TRBV29-1 and TRBJ1-2; 9 nucleotides align to TRBD1. CDR1 is SQVTM and CDR2 is ANQGSEA in the germline V gene. The V gene end was trimmed by 3 bases and the J gene end by 6 bases; junction bases not matched to a gene: 8. CDR3 length equals 14 residues. For the CDR3, the DNA is TGCAGCGTTGATGGACCGGGACAGGGCGATGGCTACACCTTC. Its translation is CSVDGPGQGDGYTF.

The chain joins TRBV7-9 to TRBJ1-4, with 7 bases identical to TRBD1. The CDR3 runs to 17 residues. Germline V gene lookup returns CDR1 SEHNR and CDR2 FQNEAQ (reference sequence). The trim removed 1 base at V and 4 bases at J, leaving 9 bases unmatched. CDR3 region: CASSLGRQGTSNEKLFF. The CDR3 nucleotides read TGTGCCAGCAGCTTAGGGCGACAGGGAACTAGTAATGAAAAACTGTTTTTT.

Here the CDR3 reads CASSWTSGSSTDTQYF. The CDR3 DNA is TGTGCCAGCAGCTGGACTAGCGGCTCTAGCACAGATACGCAGTATTTT. The genes are TRBV11-2 and TRBJ2-3; 10 bases match TRBD2. Germline values: CDR1 SGHAT, CDR2 FQNNGV. The CDR3 is 16 amino acids. V dropped 4 bases and J dropped 0; count of bases not matched to a gene: 4.

The CDR3 nucleotides read TGTGCCAGCAGCTTAGCGGTTCTCTATCCGAACAATGAGCAGTTCTTC. Translation gives CASSLAVLYPNNEQFF. This chain connects TRBV7-2 to TRBJ2-1; no firm D call. The CDR3 loop spans 16 amino acids. The germline gives CDR1 SGHTA, CDR2 FQGNSA. V was clipped by 0 bases and J by 5 bases, with 14 bases between them.